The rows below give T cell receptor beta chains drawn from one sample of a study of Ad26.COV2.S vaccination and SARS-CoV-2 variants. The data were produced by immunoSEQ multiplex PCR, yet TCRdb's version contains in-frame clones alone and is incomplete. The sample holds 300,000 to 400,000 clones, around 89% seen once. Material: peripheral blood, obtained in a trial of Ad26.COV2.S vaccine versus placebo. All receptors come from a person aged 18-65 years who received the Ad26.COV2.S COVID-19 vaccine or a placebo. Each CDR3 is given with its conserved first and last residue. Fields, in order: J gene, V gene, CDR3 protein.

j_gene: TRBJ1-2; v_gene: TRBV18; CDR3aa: CASSPSDRVWGYTF
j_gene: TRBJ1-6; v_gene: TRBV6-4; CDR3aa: CASSTGTAGSPLHF
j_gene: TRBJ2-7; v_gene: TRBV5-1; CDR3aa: CASSPGHEAPEQYF
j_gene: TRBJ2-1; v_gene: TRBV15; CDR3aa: CATSTASGRANNEQFF
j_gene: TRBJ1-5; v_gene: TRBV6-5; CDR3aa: CASREAGGLGQPQHF
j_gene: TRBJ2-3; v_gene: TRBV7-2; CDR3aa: CASSLNLLRDTQYF
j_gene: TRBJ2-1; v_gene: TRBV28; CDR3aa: CASSFLSSGRIRSSYNEQFF
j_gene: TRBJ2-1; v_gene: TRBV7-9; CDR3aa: CASSHTSGGNEQFF
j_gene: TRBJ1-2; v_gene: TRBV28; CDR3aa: CASRPGQGIYGYTF
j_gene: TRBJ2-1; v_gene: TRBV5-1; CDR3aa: CASSLDRNNEQFF
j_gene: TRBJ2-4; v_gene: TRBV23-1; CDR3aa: CASSQSGQALAKNIQYF
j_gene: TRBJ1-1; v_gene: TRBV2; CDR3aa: CASSDMGLLNTEAFF
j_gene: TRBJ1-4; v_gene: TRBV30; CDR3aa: CAYNRVLGEKLFF
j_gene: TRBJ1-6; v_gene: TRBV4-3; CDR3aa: CASSPRPQGSDSPLHF
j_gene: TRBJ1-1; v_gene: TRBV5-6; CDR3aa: CASGSWLLNTEAFF
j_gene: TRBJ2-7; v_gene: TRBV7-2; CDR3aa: CASSLFTAGLSSYEQYF
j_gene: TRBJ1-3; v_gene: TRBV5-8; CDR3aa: CASSPRPAGNTIYF
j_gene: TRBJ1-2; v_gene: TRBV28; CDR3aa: CATTPTVYGYTF
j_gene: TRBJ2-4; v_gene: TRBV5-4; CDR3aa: CASRGDSDIQYF
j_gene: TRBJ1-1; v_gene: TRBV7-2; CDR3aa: CASSLDRGTEAFF
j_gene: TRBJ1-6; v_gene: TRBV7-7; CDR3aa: CASSSLTGVLFNSPLHF
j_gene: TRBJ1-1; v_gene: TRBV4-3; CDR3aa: CASSQDWGAGTEAFF
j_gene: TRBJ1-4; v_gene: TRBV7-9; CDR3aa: CASTFTTGPTNEKLFF
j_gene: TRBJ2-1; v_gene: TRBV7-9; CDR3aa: CASSVGGRSYNEQFF
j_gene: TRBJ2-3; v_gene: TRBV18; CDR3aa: CASSPPGSDTQYF
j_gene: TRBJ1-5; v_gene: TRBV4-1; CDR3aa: CASSQEESTGGLRPQHF
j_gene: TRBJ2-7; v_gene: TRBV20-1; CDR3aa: CSASSQLSYEQYF
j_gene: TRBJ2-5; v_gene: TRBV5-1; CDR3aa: CASSLASGKQETQYF
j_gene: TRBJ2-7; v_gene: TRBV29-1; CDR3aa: CSVPGTGAYEQYF